A selection of T cell receptor beta chains follows, all from one sample in a study of shared clonotypes between healthy human individuals. The table came from immunoSEQ multiplex PCR; TCRdb's copy has only in-frame clones and leaves some out. This sample has some 200,000 clones, with 66% found just once. The specimen sequenced was memory CD4+ T cells sorted from blood. The origin of the receptors is a young man in good health. CDR3s include the opening cysteine and the closing phenylalanine or tryptophan. D genes are given only for firm matches. Part of the rows lack a size; the others show once, few, many or a class for expanded clones.

NA	TRBV5-6	NA	TRBJ1-1	CASSLGGILEAFF	TGTGCCAGCAGCTTAGGCGGAATCCTTGAAGCTTTCTTT
NA	TRBV28	few	TRBJ1-1	CASSFVGNLVTEAFF	TGTGCCAGCAGTTTTGTCGGCAACTTAGTTACTGAAGCTTTCTTT
TRBD2	TRBV28	few	TRBJ2-1	CASSTRRRGMSEQFF	TGTGCCAGCAGCACCCGACGGCGGGGGATGAGTGAGCAGTTCTTC
TRBD2	TRBV18	NA	TRBJ2-2	CASSPGAGTRAELFF	TGTGCCAGCTCACCAGGCGCCGGGACTAGGGCGGAGCTGTTTTTT
TRBD1	TRBV7-2	few	TRBJ1-2	CASSLIGQGYGYTF	TGTGCCAGCAGCTTAATCGGACAGGGCTATGGCTACACCTTC
TRBD1	TRBV7-2	NA	TRBJ1-2	CASSQGQVYGYTF	TGTGCCAGCAGCCAGGGACAGGTCTATGGCTACACCTTC
NA	TRBV5-1	once	TRBJ2-5	CASSPILQETQYF	TGCGCCAGCAGCCCAATACTCCAAGAGACCCAGTACTTC
TRBD1	TRBV7-2	NA	TRBJ2-5	CASSLLQGMETQYF	TGTGCCAGCAGCTTGTTACAGGGGATGGAGACCCAGTACTTC
NA	TRBV5-1	NA	TRBJ2-7	CASSVQGSLAYEQYF	TGCGCCAGCAGCGTACAGGGCTCCCTCGCCTACGAGCAGTACTTC
NA	TRBV1	NA	TRBJ1-5	CTSSHRPGQGRPSNQPQHF	TGCACCAGCAGCCACCGCCCGGGACAGGGCCGGCCCAGCAATCAGCCCCAGCATTTT
TRBD1	TRBV7-9	NA	TRBJ2-5	CASSWTGQETQYF	TGTGCCAGCAGTTGGACAGGTCAAGAGACCCAGTACTTC
TRBD2	TRBV29-1	NA	TRBJ2-2	CSVEGRSGRETGELFF	TGCAGCGTTGAAGGCCGAAGCGGGAGGGAAACCGGGGAGCTGTTTTTT
TRBD1	TRBV28	NA	TRBJ2-7	CASSPGQGPYEQYF	TGTGCCAGCAGTCCGGGACAGGGACCCTACGAGCAGTACTTC
NA	TRBV6-6	NA	TRBJ1-2	CASTLGGLRDGYTF	TGTGCCAGCACCCTGGGGGGACTTCGAGATGGCTACACCTTC
NA	TRBV5-1	few	TRBJ2-3	CASSRTGTTDTQYF	TGCGCCAGCAGCCGAACAGGTACCACAGATACGCAGTATTTT
TRBD1	TRBV6-5	once	TRBJ1-5	CASSPRQGYQPQHF	TGTGCCAGCAGTCCACGACAGGGGTATCAGCCCCAGCATTTT
NA	TRBV4-1	few	TRBJ2-3	CASSHSDLFSTDTQYF	TGCGCCAGCAGCCACTCGGACCTTTTCAGCACAGATACGCAGTATTTT
TRBD1	TRBV27	few	TRBJ2-6	CASRMGQGSGANVLTF	TGTGCCAGTCGAATGGGACAGGGCTCTGGGGCCAACGTCCTGACTTTC
NA	TRBV19	few	TRBJ1-1	CASTQTPDQNTEAFF	TGTGCCAGTACTCAAACACCAGACCAGAACACTGAAGCTTTCTTT
NA	TRBV7-2	NA	TRBJ2-5	CASTPGLEETQYF	TGTGCCAGCACCCCCGGCCTGGAAGAGACCCAGTACTTC
TRBD2	TRBV19	few	TRBJ2-1	CASSGLAGGPVVEQFF	TGTGCCAGTAGTGGACTAGCGGGAGGGCCGGTTGTTGAGCAGTTCTTC
TRBD2	TRBV2	NA	TRBJ2-5	CASSDGASGRTETQYF	TGTGCCAGCAGTGACGGGGCTAGCGGTCGTACAGAGACCCAGTACTTC
NA	TRBV5-1	NA	TRBJ2-2	CASSWGDNTGELFF	TGCGCCAGCAGCTGGGGGGACAACACCGGGGAGCTGTTTTTT
NA	TRBV9	NA	TRBJ1-1	CASSVLQGTNTEAFF	TGTGCCAGCAGCGTACTGCAGGGGACGAACACTGAAGCTTTCTTT